Presented here are 27 T cell receptor beta chains from one specimen sequenced in a study of cytomegalovirus exposure and HLA in healthy donors. Here immunoSEQ multiplex PCR was the method, and the copy in TCRdb shows in-frame clones only, minus some. This table has a few hundred thousand clones, roughly 87% appearing once. Sequencing was carried out using PBMCs. The receptors stem from a man younger than 35 in good health and CMV-seropositive.

The V call is TRBV28, the J call TRBJ1-2, with 9 nucleotides matching TRBD1. The CDR3 covers 14 residues. Germline V lookup: CDR1 MDHEN, CDR2 SYDVKM. V shed 6 bases, J shed 6 bases, and the junction held 8 bases outside the gene matches. CDR3 sequence (DNA): TGTGCCAGCAGACCGTCGGGACAGGGTGATGGCTACACCTTC. Amino acids: CASRPSGQGDGYTF.

J is TRBJ2-3 and V is TRBV7-7, with unresolved D. The CDR3 is 13 amino acids. Germline values: CDR1 SSHAT, CDR2 FNYEAQ (reference sequence). Trimming pared 1 base from V and 1 base from J, leaving 3 bases between. The CDR3 nucleotides read TGTGCCAGCAGCTTAGGAGGCACAGATACGCAGTATTTT. Residues: CASSLGGTDTQYF.

The V and J genes are TRBV6-6 and TRBJ2-3, with D possibly being TRBD2 (6 bases). Per germline, CDR1 MNHNY and CDR2 SVGAGI (reference sequence). The CDR3 runs 14 residues. V gave up 6 bases and J gave up 6 bases, with 16 bases separating them. The CDR3 loop is CASSPGTEGDTQYF. DNA of the CDR3: TGTGCCAGCAGCCCCGGGACGGAGGGTGATACGCAGTATTTT.

The chain is built from TRBV7-2 and TRBJ2-1; D assignment may be TRBD1 or TRBD2 (5 bases each). The CDR3 is made up of 13 amino acids. CDR1 and CDR2 from the germline V gene are SGHTA and FQGNSA. Trimming removed 6 bases from V and 16 bases from J, with 22 bases in between. The CDR3 region is CASSFEATSRDFF. The CDR3 nucleotides read TGTGCCAGCAGTTTTGAGGCCACCTCCCGGGACTTCTTC.

The rearrangement links TRBV28 to TRBJ2-5; 13 bases map to TRBD2. The germline CDR1 and CDR2 sequences are MDHEN and SYDVKM. V gave up 1 base and J gave up 5 bases; unmatched junction bases: 10. The CDR3 runs 18 residues. The CDR3 sequence: CASSLLGVGTSGAETQYF. For the CDR3, the DNA is TGTGCCAGCAGTTTATTGGGGGTCGGGACTAGCGGGGCGGAGACCCAGTACTTC.

The V and J genes are TRBV18 and TRBJ2-7; D may correspond to TRBD1 or TRBD2 (5 bases each). The germline gives CDR1 KGHSH, CDR2 LQKENI. The CDR3 totals 15 residues. V was shortened by 3 bases and J by 0 bases, with 12 bases between the two germline ends. The chain's CDR3 is CASSPGATSSYEQYF. For the CDR3, the DNA is TGTGCCAGCTCACCCGGGGCCACTAGCTCCTACGAGCAGTACTTC.

The chain joins TRBV7-3 to TRBJ2-2; 10 nucleotides match TRBD2. After removal of 2 bases from V and 7 bases from J, the junction contained 10 bases not matched to a gene. In germline, CDR1 is SGHTA, CDR2 FQGTGA. This CDR3 comprises 17 residues. The CDR3: CASSLARLAGAGGELFF. CDR3 DNA: TGTGCCAGCAGCTTAGCAAGGCTAGCGGGAGCAGGCGGGGAGCTGTTTTTT.

The rearrangement links TRBV4-1 to TRBJ1-4; a weak D match, TRBD1 (5 bases). Germline-derived CDR1 and CDR2 are MGHRA and YSYEKL. Trimming removed 4 bases from V and 8 bases from J, with 14 bases in between. The CDR3 runs to 14 residues. In DNA form, the CDR3 reads TGCGCCAGCAGCCGCACGACCAGGGACGAAAAACTGTTTTTT. Amino acids: CASSRTTRDEKLFF.

The chain recombines TRBV7-6 with TRBJ2-2; TRBD2 matches at 9 bases. Germline assignment: CDR1 SGHVS and CDR2 FNYEAQ. V gave up 3 bases and J gave up 5 bases; unmatched junction bases: 4. The CDR3 is made up of 15 amino acids. CDR3 bases: TGTGCCAGCAGCTTTGGCGGGAGGGGTACCGGGGAGCTGTTTTTT. Amino acids: CASSFGGRGTGELFF.

The chain is built from TRBV25-1 and TRBJ1-2; D is ambiguous. Germline V gene sequence: CDR1 MGHDK, CDR2 SYGVNS. CDR3 length: 15 residues. V gave up 2 bases and J gave up 0 bases, with 10 bases separating them. The CDR3 region has the DNA TGTGCCAGCAGTGAAGCGGACCGAGCTAACTATGGCTACACCTTC. Protein: CASSEADRANYGYTF.

The chain uses TRBV23-1 and TRBJ1-2; D uncertain. TRBV23-1 is noted as an ORF with a role that remains uncertain. This CDR3 is built from 22 residues. V lost 0 bases and J 2 bases, leaving 31 bases between the germline ends. CDR3 coding DNA: TGCGCCAGCAGTCAATCGTCTCATTACAAGAAGGGCGCCGTCTCCGGAAACTATGGCTACACCTTC. This encodes CASSQSSHYKKGAVSGNYGYTF.

The V call is TRBV2, the J call TRBJ1-2; TRBD1 aligns across 8 bases. Germline loops: CDR1 SNHLY, CDR2 FYNNEI. The V gene end was trimmed by 1 base and the J gene end by 7 bases; junction bases not matched to a gene: 11. The CDR3 sequence is 16 residues long. In DNA, the CDR3 is TGTGCCAGCAGTGAAGAACTCCCGGACAGGGCGTTTGGCTACACCTTC. This translates into CASSEELPDRAFGYTF.

This chain links TRBV4-3 with TRBJ1-3; TRBD1 might be the D (5 bases). Germline lookup yields CDR1 LGHNA and CDR2 YSLEER. V was cut by 2 bases and J by 11 bases, with 13 bases left in between. The CDR3 is 13 residues long. The CDR3 DNA reads TGCGCCAGCAGCCAATCGGAGGGGCTGCCCATATATTTT. Its protein product is CASSQSEGLPIYF.

This rearrangement joins TRBV2 to TRBJ2-7, with TRBD2 identical over 12 bases. This CDR3 is 15 amino acids long. CDR1 is SNHLY and CDR2 is FYNNEI in the germline V gene. The ends lost 3 bases at V and 4 bases at J; junction bases unmatched: 4. CDR3 coding DNA: TGTGCCAGCAGTGATCGGACTAGCGGGGAGTACGAGCAGTACTTC. Protein product: CASSDRTSGEYEQYF.

The V call is TRBV5-4, the J call TRBJ1-4; D is ambiguous. Per germline, CDR1 SGHNT and CDR2 YYREEE (reference sequence). V gave up 4 bases and J gave up 5 bases, with 15 bases separating them. The CDR3 runs to 15 residues. The CDR3 loop reads CASSVWMQANEKLFF. CDR3 nucleotides: TGTGCCAGCAGCGTGTGGATGCAGGCGAATGAAAAACTGTTTTTT.

The rearrangement uses TRBV13 and TRBJ1-1; tentatively, D is TRBD1 (5 bases). The CDR3 is 16 amino acids. Per the germline V gene, CDR1 is PRHDT and CDR2 is FYEKMQ (reference sequence). Trimming took 3 bases from V and 5 from J, leaving 19 bases between them. CDR3 residues: CASSFLGAGGETEAFF. In nucleotides, the CDR3 is TGTGCCAGCAGCTTCCTAGGGGCTGGGGGGGAGACTGAAGCTTTCTTT.

This chain connects TRBV2 to TRBJ1-3; TRBD1 agrees at 7 bases. CDR3 length: 16 residues. Germline V gene data show CDR1 as SNHLY and CDR2 as FYNNEI. Unmatched junction bases numbered 7, after V lost 5 bases and J lost 0 bases. CDR3 coding DNA: TGTGCCAGCAGTTTCATACCAGGGGGCTCTGGAAACACCATATATTTT. This encodes CASSFIPGGSGNTIYF.

CDR3 amino acids: CASSLGAGGGEQYF. The DNA for the CDR3 is TGTGCCAGCAGTTTGGGGGCAGGGGGCGGCGAGCAGTACTTC. The chain carries TRBV27 and TRBJ2-7; 8 bases fit TRBD1. The CDR3 spans 14 residues. Germline CDR1 is MNHEY and CDR2 is SMNVEV (reference sequence). V lost 3 bases to trimming and J lost 6 bases; unmatched junction nucleotides: 7.

V and J are TRBV4-2 and TRBJ1-1; D unresolved. Germline loops: CDR1 LGHNA, CDR2 YNFKEQ. The V gene lost 0 bases and the J gene lost 4 bases, with 9 bases spanning the gap. The CDR3 is 14 amino acids. The CDR3 DNA reads TGTGCCAGCAGCCAAGAACCAAAAGGCACTGAAGCTTTCTTT. Protein: CASSQEPKGTEAFF.

In its sample, this clone was seen many times. CDR3 DNA: TGTGCCAGCAGGGAACAGGGGGCGGGAGGCTACACCTTC. Translating gives CASREQGAGGYTF. The chain links TRBV2 to TRBJ1-2, with 9 nucleotides matching TRBD1. The CDR3 has 13 residues. Trimming cost V 6 bases and J 8 bases; bases outside gene matches: 7. Germline CDR1 SNHLY, CDR2 FYNNEI.

The chain has TRBV6-5 and TRBJ2-2, with unresolved D. Germline CDR1 and CDR2: MNHEY and SVGAGI. The CDR3 extends over 16 amino acids. Between the trimmed V and J ends, which lost 0 bases and 3 bases, there was a span of 11 bases. This CDR3 is CASSYSWKTYTGELFF. The DNA for the CDR3 is TGTGCCAGCAGTTACTCGTGGAAGACGTACACCGGGGAGCTGTTTTTT.

This clone occurred once. The V gene is TRBV10-3, the J gene TRBJ2-2; D may be TRBD2 (5 bases). The germline gives CDR1 ENHRY, CDR2 SYGVKD. The CDR3 has 18 amino acids. Trimming took 6 bases from V and 0 from J, leaving 20 bases between them. In DNA form, the CDR3 reads TGTGCCATCAGCGACAACTCTCGAGCGGAGACGAACACCGGGGAGCTGTTTTTT. Its protein product is CAISDNSRAETNTGELFF.

The count of this clone is one. The chain carries TRBV5-4 and TRBJ1-2, with 7 bases identical to TRBD1. Trimming removed 3 bases from V and 8 bases from J; junction bases left unmatched: 16. Germline-derived CDR1 and CDR2 are SGHNT and YYREEE (reference sequence). There are 16 residues in the CDR3. CDR3 nucleotides: TGTGCCAGCAGCTCTGGGGAAAACAGGGGTTCCCGGGGCTACACCTTC. This encodes CASSSGENRGSRGYTF.

The chain links TRBV9 to TRBJ2-2; a possible D gene is TRBD1 (5 bases). V lost 2 bases and J 4 bases, leaving 12 bases between the germline ends. In germline, CDR1 is SGDLS, CDR2 YYNGEE. The CDR3 contains 15 residues. In DNA, the CDR3 is TGTGCCAGCAGCGTGGGCGGACAAATCACCGGGGAGCTGTTTTTT. Its protein product is CASSVGGQITGELFF.

This rearrangement joins TRBV5-1 to TRBJ1-3; D possibly corresponds to TRBD1 (6 bases). V gave up 4 bases and J gave up 3 bases, with 17 bases separating them. The CDR3 is 16 residues long. CDR1 and CDR2 from the germline V gene are SGHRS and YFSETQ. The chain's CDR3 is CASSPAHRDVGNTIYF. DNA for the CDR3: TGCGCCAGCAGCCCCGCTCACAGGGATGTTGGAAACACCATATATTTT.

The chain links TRBV18 to TRBJ1-4; D is ambiguous. With 0 bases removed from V and 8 bases from J, the gap between germline ends came to 7 bases. CDR1 and CDR2 (germline): KGHSH, LQKENI. The CDR3 has 13 residues. The CDR3 is CASSPPSHEKLFF. CDR3 in DNA: TGTGCCAGCTCACCACCGTCGCACGAAAAACTGTTTTTT.

The chain recombines TRBV4-2 with TRBJ2-7; maybe TRBD2 (6 bases). The CDR3 runs 14 residues. Trimming shortened V by 5 bases and J by 3 bases, and 14 bases separated the two germline ends. Germline values: CDR1 LGHNA, CDR2 YNFKEQ. CDR3 residues: CASSGRDLNYEQYF. DNA of the CDR3: TGTGCCAGCAGCGGAAGGGACTTGAACTACGAGCAGTACTTC.